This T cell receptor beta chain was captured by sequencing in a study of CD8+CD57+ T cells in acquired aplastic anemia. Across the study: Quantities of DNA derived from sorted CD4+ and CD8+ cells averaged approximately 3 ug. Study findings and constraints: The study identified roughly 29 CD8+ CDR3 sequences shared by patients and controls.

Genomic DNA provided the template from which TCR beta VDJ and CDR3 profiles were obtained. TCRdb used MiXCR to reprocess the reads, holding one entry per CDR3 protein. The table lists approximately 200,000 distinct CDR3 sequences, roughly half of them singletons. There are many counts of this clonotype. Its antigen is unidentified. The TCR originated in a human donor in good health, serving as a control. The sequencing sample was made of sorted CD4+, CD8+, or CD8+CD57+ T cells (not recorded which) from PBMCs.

The CDR3 region is CSARDSASGGRTDTQYF. The CDR3 coding sequence is TGCAGTGCTAGAGATTCGGCTAGCGGGGGGCGGACAGATACGCAGTATTTT. The chain is built from TRBV20-1 and TRBJ2-3; 11 bases align to TRBD2. The V and J ends lost 0 bases and 3 bases, in that order; junction bases with no gene match: 8. Germline CDR1 and CDR2: DFQATT and SNEGSKA (reference sequence). The CDR3 length is 17 residues.